This T cell receptor beta chain emerged from a study of cytomegalovirus exposure and HLA in healthy donors. Study information: The roughly 120 validation repertoires, a later analysis reported, used the same platform as the 600 to 700 first-cohort repertoires.

V was shortened by 0 bases and J by 6 bases, with 22 bases between the two germline ends. This CDR3 is built from 18 residues. Germline assignment: CDR1 SGHRS and CDR2 YFSETQ. Here immunoSEQ multiplex PCR was the method, and the copy in TCRdb shows in-frame clones only, minus some. The data show approximately 200,000 clones, roughly 88% seen once. Sequenced input: PBMCs. The chain is built from TRBV5-1 and TRBJ2-1; D may be TRBD2 (7 bases). This receptor was identified in a woman under 30 in good health and CMV-seronegative. CDR3 DNA sequence: TGCGCCAGCAGCTTGGGAGCCCTTGGTCTAGGGGGGGGCAATGAGCAGTTCTTC. It codes for CASSLGALGLGGGNEQFF.